This T cell receptor beta chain was recovered during a study of CD8 T cells in Susac syndrome. Whole-study results and caveats: The authors acknowledged that their TCR sequencing and HLA analysis involved a relatively small number of individuals.

Sequencing of TCR beta was performed on blood CD8+ T cells and on blood CD4+ T cells. Negative magnetic isolation gave CD8+ and CD4+ cells; FACS enriched CD8+ TEMRA. The RNA input was about 0.5 to 1 ug, and it was reverse transcribed with random hexamers. The amplification used immunoSEQ multiplex PCR on TCR beta CDR3; it spanned 54 Vbeta and 13 Jbeta. TCRdb called the immunoSEQ multiplex PCR reads again in MiXCR, with one record for every CDR3 protein. The sample lists some 300,000 distinct CDR3 sequences, over 75% occurring once. Germline CDR1 MGHRA, CDR2 YSYEKL. Germline trimming cut 0 bases from V and 4 bases from J; bases unmatched to any gene: 5. This CDR3 spans 16 amino acids. In its sample, this clonotype was seen a few times. Its antigen is currently unknown.

Sequencing was performed on CD8+ T cells from PBMCs. The TCR comes from a human donor with multiple sclerosis. The chain is built from TRBV4-1 and TRBJ2-7, with 11 bases lining up with TRBD2. CDR3 loop: CASSQDLAGGEYEQYF. The CDR3 DNA is TGCGCCAGCAGCCAAGATCTAGCGGGAGGTGAATACGAGCAGTACTTC.